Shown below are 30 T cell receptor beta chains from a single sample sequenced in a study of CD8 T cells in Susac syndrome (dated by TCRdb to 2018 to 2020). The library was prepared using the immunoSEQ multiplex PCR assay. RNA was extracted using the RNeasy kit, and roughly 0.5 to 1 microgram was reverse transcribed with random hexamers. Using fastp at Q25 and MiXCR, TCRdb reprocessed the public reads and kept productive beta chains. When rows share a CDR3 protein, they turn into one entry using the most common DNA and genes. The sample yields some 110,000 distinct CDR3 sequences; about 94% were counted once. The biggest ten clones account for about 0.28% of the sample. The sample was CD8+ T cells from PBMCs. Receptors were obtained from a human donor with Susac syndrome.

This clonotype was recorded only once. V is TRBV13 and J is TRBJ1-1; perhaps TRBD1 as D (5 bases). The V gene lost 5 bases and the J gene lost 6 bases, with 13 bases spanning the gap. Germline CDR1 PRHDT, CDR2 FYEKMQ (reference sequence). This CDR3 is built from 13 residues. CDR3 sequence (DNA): TGTGCCAGCAGCCCCCCGGGGCCGGCTGAAGCTTTCTTT. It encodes CASSPPGPAEAFF.

The CDR3 DNA reads TGTGCCAGCAGTTCCTCGAGGGAGGTTTTCACAGATACGCAGTATTTT. As protein: CASSSSREVFTDTQYF. The genes are TRBV12-3 or TRBV12-4 and TRBJ2-3; possible D gene TRBD2, 6 bases. V was pared by 4 bases and J by 2 bases, with 16 bases between. The CDR3 runs to 16 residues.

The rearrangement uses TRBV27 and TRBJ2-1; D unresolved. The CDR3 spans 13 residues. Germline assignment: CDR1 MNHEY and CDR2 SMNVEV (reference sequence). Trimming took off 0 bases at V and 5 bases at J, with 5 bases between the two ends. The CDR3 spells CASSLSQNNEQFF. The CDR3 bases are TGTGCCAGCAGTTTATCTCAGAACAATGAGCAGTTCTTC.

In DNA form, the CDR3 reads TGTGCCAGCACCTCCCAGAACAAGGGCGAGCAGTACTTC. Amino acid sequence: CASTSQNKGEQYF. The chain is built from TRBV7-9 and TRBJ2-7, with D unresolved. V dropped 7 bases and J dropped 6 bases, with 16 bases sitting between them. This CDR3 is built from 13 residues. The germline CDR1 and CDR2 sequences are SEHNR and FQNEAQ (reference sequence).

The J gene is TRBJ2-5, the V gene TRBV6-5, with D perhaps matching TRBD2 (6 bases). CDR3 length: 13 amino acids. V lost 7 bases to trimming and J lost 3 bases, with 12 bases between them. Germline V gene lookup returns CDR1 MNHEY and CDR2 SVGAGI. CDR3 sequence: CASKPGLEETQYF. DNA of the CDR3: TGTGCCAGCAAACCGGGACTCGAAGAGACCCAGTACTTC.

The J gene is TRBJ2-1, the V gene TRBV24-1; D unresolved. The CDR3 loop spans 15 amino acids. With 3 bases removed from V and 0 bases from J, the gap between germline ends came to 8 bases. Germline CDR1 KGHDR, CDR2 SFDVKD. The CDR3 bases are TGTGCCACCAGTGATAGGAAGAGCTCCTACAATGAGCAGTTCTTC. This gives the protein CATSDRKSSYNEQFF.

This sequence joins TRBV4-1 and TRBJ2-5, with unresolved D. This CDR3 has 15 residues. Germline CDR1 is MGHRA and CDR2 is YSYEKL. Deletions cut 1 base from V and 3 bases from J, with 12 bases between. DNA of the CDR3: TGCGCCAGCAGCCAAGGGGAATGGGAAAAAGAGACCCAGTACTTC. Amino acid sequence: CASSQGEWEKETQYF.

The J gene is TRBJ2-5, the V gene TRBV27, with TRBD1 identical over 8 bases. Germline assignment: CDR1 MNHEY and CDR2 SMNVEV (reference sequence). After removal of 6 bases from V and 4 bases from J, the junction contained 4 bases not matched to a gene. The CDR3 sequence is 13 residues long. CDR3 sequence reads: CASSGTGPETQYF. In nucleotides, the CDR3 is TGTGCCAGCAGCGGGACAGGCCCAGAGACCCAGTACTTC.

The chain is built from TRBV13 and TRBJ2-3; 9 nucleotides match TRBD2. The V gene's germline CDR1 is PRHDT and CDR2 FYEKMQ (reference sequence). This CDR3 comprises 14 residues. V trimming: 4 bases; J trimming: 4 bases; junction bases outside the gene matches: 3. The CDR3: CASSSTSGSDTQYF. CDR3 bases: TGTGCCAGCAGCTCGACTAGCGGCTCAGATACGCAGTATTTT.

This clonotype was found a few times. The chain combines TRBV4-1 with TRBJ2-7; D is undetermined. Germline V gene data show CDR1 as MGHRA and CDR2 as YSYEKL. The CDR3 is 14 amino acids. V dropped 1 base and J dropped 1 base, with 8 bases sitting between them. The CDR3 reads CASSQAPGSYEQYF. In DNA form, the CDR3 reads TGCGCCAGCAGCCAAGCCCCGGGTTCCTACGAGCAGTACTTC.

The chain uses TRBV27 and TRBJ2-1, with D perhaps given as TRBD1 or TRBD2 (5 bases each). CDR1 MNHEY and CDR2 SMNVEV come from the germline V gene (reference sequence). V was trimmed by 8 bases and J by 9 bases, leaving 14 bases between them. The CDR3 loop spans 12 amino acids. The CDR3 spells CASSLDGGEQFF. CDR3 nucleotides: TGTGCCAGCTCATTGGATGGGGGTGAGCAGTTCTTC.

CDR3 sequence: CASSAGLLRVNIQYF. The CDR3 DNA follows: TGCGCCAGCAGTGCTGGACTTCTCCGGGTAAACATTCAGTACTTC. V is TRBV10-2 and J is TRBJ2-4, with D perhaps TRBD2 (5 bases). The CDR3 runs to 15 residues. In germline, CDR1 is WSHSY, CDR2 SAAADI. V lost 4 bases and J 6 bases, leaving 16 bases between the germline ends.

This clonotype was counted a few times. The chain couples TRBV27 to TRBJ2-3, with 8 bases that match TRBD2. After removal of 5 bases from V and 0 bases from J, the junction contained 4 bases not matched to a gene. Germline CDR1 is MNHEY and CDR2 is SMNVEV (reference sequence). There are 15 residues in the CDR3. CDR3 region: CASSPIAGSTDTQYF. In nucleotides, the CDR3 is TGTGCCAGCAGTCCCATAGCGGGGAGCACAGATACGCAGTATTTT.

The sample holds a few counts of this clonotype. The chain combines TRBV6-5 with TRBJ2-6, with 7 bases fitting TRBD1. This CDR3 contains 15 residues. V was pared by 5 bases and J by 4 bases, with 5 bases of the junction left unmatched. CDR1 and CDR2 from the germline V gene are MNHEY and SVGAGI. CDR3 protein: CASSPDRAGANVLTF. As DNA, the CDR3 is TGTGCCAGCAGTCCAGACAGGGCGGGGGCCAACGTCCTGACTTTC.

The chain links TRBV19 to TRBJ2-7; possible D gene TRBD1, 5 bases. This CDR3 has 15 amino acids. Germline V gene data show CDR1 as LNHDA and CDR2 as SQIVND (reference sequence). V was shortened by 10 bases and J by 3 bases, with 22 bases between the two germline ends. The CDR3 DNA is TGTGCCAATCCCCCTTGGGCAGGGCTAAACTACGAGCAGTACTTC. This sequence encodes CANPPWAGLNYEQYF.

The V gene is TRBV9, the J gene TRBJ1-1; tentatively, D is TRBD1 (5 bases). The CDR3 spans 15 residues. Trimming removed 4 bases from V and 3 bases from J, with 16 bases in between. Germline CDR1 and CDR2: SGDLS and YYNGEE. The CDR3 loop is CASSPRPLGDTEAFF. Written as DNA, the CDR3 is TGTGCCAGCAGCCCCCGTCCTTTGGGGGACACTGAAGCTTTCTTT.

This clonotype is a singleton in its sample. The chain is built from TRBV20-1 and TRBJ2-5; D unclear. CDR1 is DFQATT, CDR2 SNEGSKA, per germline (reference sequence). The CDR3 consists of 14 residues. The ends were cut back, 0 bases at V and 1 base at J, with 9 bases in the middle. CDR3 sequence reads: CSARDLNSQETQYF. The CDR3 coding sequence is TGCAGTGCTAGAGATCTAAACAGCCAAGAGACCCAGTACTTC.

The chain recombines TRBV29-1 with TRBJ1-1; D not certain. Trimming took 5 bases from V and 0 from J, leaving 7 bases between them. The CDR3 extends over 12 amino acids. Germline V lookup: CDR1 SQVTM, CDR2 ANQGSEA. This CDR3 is CSVLPLNTEAFF. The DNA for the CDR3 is TGCAGCGTTCTACCCCTGAACACTGAAGCTTTCTTT.

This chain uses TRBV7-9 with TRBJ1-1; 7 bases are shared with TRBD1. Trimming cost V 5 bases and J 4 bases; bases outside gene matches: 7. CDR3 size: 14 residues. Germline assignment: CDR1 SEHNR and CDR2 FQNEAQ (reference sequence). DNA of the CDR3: TGTGCCAGCAGCCTCAGGGGGATGATCACTGAAGCTTTCTTT. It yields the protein CASSLRGMITEAFF.

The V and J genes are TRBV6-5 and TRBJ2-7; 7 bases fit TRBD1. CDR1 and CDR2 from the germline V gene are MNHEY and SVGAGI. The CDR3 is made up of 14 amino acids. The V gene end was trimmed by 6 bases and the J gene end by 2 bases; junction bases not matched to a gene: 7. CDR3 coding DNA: TGTGCCAGCAGCCCCGGACAGGTGACCTACGAGCAGTACTTC. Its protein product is CASSPGQVTYEQYF.

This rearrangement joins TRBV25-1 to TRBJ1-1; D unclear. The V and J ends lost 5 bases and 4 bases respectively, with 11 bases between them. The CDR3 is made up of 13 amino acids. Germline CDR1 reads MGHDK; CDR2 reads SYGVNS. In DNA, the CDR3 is TGTGCCAGCAGTCTCGTGGGGTTCACTGAAGCTTTCTTT. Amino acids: CASSLVGFTEAFF.

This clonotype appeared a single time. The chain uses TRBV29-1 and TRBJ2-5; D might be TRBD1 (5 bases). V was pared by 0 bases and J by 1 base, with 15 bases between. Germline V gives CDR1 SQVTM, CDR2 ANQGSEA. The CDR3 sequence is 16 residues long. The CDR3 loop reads CSVEDPDILVQETQYF. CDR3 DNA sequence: TGCAGCGTTGAAGATCCGGACATCCTGGTCCAAGAGACCCAGTACTTC.

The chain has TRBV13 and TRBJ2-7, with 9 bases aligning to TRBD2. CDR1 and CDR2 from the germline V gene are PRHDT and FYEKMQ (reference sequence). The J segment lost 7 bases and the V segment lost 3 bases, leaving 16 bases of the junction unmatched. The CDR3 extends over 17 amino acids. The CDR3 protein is CASSFPTPSGAAGEQYF. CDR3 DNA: TGTGCCAGCAGCTTCCCCACCCCTAGCGGGGCAGCGGGGGAGCAGTACTTC.

The CDR3 sequence: CAWSRLAGEETQYF. CDR3 DNA: TGTGCCTGGAGTAGGCTAGCGGGGGAAGAGACCCAGTACTTC. The chain links TRBV30 to TRBJ2-5, with TRBD2 identical over 10 bases. This CDR3 is 14 amino acids long. V lost 2 bases and J lost 3; bases outside the gene matches: 3. The germline gives CDR1 GTSNPN, CDR2 SVGIG (reference sequence).

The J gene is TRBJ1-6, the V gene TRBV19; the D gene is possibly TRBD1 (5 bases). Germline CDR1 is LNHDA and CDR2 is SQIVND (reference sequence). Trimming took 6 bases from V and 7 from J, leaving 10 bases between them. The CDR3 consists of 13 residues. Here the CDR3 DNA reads TGTGCCAGTAGGGACATAGGGAATTCACCCCTCCACTTT. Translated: CASRDIGNSPLHF.

The CDR3 DNA reads as TGTGCCAGCAGTCCCCGTTTAGGGACAGCAATATACAATGAGCAGTTCTTC. Its translation: CASSPRLGTAIYNEQFF. This chain links TRBV12-3 or TRBV12-4 with TRBJ2-1; the match to TRBD1 covers 7 bases. The V gene end was trimmed by 5 bases and the J gene end by 4 bases; junction bases not matched to a gene: 14. The CDR3 has 17 residues.

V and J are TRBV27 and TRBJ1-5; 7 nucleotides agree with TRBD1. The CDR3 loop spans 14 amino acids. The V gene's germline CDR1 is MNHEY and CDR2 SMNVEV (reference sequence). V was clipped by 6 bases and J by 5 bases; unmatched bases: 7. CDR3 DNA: TGTGCCAGCAGCTTGACAGGGCCTTATCAGCCCCAGCATTTT. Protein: CASSLTGPYQPQHF.

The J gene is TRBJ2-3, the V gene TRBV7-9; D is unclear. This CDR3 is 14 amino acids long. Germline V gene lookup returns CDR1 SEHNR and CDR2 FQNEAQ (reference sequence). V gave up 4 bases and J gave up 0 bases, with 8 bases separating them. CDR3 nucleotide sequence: TGTGCCAGCAGCTCAACAGTAAGCACAGATACGCAGTATTTT. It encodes CASSSTVSTDTQYF.

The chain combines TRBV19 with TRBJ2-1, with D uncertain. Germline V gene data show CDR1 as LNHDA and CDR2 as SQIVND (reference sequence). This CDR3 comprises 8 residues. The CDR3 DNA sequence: TGTGACGAAGCAAATCAGTTCTTC. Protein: CDEANQFF.

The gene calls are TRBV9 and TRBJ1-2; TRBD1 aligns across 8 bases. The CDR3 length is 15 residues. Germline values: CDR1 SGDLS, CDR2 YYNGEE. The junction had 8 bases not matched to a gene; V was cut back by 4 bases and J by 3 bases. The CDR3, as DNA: TGTGCCAGCAGCCCCCGGACAGGGAGGGACTATGGCTACACCTTC. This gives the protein CASSPRTGRDYGYTF.